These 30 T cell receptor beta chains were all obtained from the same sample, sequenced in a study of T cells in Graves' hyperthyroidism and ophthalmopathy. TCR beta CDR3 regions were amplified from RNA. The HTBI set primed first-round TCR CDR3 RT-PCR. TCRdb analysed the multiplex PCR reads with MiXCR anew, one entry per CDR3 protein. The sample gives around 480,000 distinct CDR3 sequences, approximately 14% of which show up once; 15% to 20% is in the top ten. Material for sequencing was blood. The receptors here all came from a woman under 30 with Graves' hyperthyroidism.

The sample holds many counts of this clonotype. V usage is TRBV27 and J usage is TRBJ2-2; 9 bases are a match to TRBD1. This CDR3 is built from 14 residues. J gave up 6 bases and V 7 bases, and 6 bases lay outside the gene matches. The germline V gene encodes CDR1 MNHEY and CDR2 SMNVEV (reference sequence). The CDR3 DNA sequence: TGTGCCAGCAAAATACAGGGGGCCCCCGGGGAGCTGTTTTTT. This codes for CASKIQGAPGELFF.

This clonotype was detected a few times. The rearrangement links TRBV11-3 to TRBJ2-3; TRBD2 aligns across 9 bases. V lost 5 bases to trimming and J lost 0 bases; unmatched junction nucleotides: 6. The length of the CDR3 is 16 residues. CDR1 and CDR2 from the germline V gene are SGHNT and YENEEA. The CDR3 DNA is TGTGCCAGCAGCCTGGGACTAGCCCAAAGCACAGATACGCAGTATTTT. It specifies CASSLGLAQSTDTQYF.

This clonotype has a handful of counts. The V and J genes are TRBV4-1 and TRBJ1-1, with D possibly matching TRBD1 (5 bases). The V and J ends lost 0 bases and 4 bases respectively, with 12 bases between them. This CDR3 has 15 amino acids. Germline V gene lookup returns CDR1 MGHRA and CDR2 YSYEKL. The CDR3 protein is CASSQDSGRATEAFF. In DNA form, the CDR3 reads TGCGCCAGCAGCCAAGATAGCGGCAGGGCCACTGAAGCTTTCTTT.

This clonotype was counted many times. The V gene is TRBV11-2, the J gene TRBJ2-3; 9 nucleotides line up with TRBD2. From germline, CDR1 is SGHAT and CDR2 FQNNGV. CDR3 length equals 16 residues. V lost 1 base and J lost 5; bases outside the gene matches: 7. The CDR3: CASSLVVAGAKDTQYF. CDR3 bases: TGTGCCAGCAGCTTAGTGGTAGCGGGAGCAAAAGATACGCAGTATTTT.

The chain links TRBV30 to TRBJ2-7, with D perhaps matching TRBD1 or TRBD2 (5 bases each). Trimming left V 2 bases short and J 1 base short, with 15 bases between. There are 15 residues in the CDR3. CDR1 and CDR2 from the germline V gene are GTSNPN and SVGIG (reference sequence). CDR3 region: CAWSFRDRSSYEQYF. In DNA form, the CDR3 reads TGTGCCTGGAGTTTCCGGGACCGAAGTTCCTACGAGCAGTACTTC.

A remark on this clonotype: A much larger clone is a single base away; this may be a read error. This CDR3 reads CASSYEASGVQYF. CDR3 DNA: TGTGCCAGCAGTTATGAAGCATCCGGAGTCCAGTACTTC. The chain links TRBV6-5 to TRBJ2-5; D is unresolved. The V and J ends lost 3 bases and 10 bases respectively, with 15 bases between them. The CDR3 consists of 13 residues. In germline, CDR1 is MNHEY, CDR2 SVGAGI.

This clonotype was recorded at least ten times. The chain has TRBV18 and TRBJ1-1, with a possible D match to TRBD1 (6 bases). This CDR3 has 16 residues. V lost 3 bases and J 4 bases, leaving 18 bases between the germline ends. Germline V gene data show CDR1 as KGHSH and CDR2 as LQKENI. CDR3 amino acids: CASSPWRPGEGTEAFF. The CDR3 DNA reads TGTGCCAGCTCACCCTGGCGGCCAGGGGAAGGCACTGAAGCTTTCTTT.

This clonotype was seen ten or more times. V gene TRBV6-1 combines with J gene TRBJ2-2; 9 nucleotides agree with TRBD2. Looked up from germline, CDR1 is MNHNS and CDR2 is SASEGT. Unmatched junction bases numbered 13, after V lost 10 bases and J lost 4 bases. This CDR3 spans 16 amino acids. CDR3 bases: TGTGCCACCATCCCCCGACTAGCGGATTCCACCGGGGAGCTGTTTTTT. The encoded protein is CATIPRLADSTGELFF.

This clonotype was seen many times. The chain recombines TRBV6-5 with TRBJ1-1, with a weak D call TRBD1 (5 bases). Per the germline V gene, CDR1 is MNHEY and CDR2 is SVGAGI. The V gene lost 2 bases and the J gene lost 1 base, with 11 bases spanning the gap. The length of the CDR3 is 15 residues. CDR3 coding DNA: TGTGCCAGCAGTTACCGGCAGGGTGCGAACACTGAAGCTTTCTTT. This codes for CASSYRQGANTEAFF.

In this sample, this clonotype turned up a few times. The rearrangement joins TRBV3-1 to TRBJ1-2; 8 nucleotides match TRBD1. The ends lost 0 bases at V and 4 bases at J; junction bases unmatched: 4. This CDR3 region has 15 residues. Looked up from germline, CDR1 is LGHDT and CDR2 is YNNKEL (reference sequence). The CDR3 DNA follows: TGTGCCAGCAGCCAAGAGGGGGGACAGGCCTATGGCTACACCTTC. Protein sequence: CASSQEGGQAYGYTF.

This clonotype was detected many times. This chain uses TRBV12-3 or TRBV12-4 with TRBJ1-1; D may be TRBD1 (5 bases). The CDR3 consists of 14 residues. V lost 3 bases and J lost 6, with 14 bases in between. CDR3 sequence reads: CASSFGGYRAEAFF. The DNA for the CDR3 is TGTGCCAGCAGTTTCGGGGGGTATCGGGCTGAAGCTTTCTTT.

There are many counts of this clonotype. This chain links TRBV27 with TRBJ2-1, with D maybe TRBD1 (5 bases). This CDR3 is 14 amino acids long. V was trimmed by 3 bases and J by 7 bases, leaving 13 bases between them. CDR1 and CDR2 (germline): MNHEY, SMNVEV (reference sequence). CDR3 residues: CASSFDSFGNEQFF. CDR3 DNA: TGTGCCAGCAGTTTCGACAGTTTTGGGAATGAGCAGTTCTTC.

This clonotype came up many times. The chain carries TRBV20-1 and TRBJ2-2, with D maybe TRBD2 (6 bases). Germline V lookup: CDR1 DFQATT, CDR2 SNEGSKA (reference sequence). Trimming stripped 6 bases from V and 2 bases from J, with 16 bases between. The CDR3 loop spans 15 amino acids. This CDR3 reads CSAVLAELNTGELFF. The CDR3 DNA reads TGCAGTGCCGTCTTAGCGGAACTAAACACCGGGGAGCTGTTTTTT.

CDR3 in DNA: TGCAGTGCTAGGGGTGGGCCACATGAGCAGTTCTTC. Translating it yields CSARGGPHEQFF. V and J are TRBV20-1 and TRBJ2-1; D not resolved. The germline CDR1 and CDR2 sequences are DFQATT and SNEGSKA (reference sequence). This CDR3 has 12 amino acids. With 3 bases removed from V and 8 bases from J, the gap between germline ends came to 11 bases.

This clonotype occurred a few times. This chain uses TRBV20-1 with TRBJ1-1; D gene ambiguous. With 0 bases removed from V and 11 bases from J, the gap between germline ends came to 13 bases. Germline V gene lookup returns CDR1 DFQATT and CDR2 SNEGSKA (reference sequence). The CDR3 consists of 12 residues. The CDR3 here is CSARDSRSWAFF. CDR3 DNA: TGCAGTGCTAGAGATTCGCGCTCCTGGGCTTTCTTT.

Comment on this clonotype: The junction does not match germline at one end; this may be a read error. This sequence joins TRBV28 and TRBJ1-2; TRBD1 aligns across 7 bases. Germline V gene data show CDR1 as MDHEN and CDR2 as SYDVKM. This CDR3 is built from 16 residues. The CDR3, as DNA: TGTGCCAGCATAAAAGGGGGCCCATTCTTTAACTATGGCTGCACCTTC. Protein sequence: CASIKGGPFFNYGCTF.

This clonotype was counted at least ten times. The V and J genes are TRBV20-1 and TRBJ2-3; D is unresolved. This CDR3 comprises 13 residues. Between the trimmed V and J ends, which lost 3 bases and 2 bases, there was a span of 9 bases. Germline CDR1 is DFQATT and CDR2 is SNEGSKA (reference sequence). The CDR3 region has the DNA TGCAGTGCTAGTATCCTAGTCACAGATACGCAGTATTTT. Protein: CSASILVTDTQYF.

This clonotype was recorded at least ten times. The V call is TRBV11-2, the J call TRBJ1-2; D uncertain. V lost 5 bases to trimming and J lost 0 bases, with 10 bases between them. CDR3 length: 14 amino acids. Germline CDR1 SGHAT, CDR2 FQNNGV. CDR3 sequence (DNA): TGTGCCAGCAGCCGGACCTCACCTAACTATGGCTACACCTTC. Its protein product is CASSRTSPNYGYTF.

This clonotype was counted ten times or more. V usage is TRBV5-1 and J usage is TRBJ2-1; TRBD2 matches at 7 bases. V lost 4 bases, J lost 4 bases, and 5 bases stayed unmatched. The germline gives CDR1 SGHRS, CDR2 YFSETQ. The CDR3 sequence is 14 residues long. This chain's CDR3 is CASSKPGLYNEQFF. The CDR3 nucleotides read TGCGCCAGCAGCAAGCCGGGACTATACAATGAGCAGTTCTTC. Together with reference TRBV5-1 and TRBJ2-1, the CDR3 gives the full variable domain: KAGVTQTPRYLIKTRGQQVTLSCSPISGHRSVSWYQQTPGQGLQFLFEYFSETQRNKGNFPGRFSGRQFSNSRSEMNVSTLELGDSALYLCASSKPGLYNEQFFGPGTRLTVL.

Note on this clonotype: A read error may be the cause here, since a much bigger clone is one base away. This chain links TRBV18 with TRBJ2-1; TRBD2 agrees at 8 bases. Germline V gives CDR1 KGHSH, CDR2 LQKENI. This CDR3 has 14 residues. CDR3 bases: TGTGCCGGCTCACCTATAGCGGGGTTCCATGAGCAGTTCTTC. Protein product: CAGSPIAGFHEQFF.

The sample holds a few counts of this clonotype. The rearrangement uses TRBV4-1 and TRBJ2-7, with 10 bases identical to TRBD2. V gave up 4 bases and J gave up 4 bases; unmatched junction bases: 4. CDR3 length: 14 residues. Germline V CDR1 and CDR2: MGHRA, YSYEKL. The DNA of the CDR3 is TGCGCCAGCAGCCGCGGACTAGCGGAGTACGAGCAGTACTTC. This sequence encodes CASSRGLAEYEQYF.

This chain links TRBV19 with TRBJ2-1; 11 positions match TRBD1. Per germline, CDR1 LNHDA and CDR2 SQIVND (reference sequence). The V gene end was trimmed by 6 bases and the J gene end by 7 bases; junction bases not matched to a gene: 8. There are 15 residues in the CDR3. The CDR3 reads CASRNRDRGINEQFF. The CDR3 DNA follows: TGTGCCAGTAGGAATCGGGACAGGGGGATAAATGAGCAGTTCTTC.

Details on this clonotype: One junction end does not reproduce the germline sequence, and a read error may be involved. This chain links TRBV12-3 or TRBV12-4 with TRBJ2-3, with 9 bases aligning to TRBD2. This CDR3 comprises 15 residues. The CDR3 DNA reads TGTGCCAGCAGTTTAGGACTAGCGGTCACAGATATGCAGTATTTT. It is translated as CASSLGLAVTDMQYF.

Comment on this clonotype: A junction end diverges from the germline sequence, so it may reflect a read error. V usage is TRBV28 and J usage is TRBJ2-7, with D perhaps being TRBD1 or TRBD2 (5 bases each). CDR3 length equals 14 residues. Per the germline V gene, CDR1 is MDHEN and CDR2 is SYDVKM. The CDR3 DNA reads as TGTGCCAGGAGTTCCAGGGACGGCTCCTACGAGCAGTACTTC. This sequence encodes CARSSRDGSYEQYF.

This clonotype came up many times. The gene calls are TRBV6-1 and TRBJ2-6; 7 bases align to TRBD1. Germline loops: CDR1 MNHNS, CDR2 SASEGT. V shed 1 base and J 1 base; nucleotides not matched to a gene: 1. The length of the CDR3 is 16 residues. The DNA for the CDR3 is TGTGCCAGCAGTGAAGAACAGGGGTCTGGGGCCAACGTCCTGACTTTC. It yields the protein CASSEEQGSGANVLTF.

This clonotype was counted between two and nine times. DNA for the CDR3: TGTGCCAGCAGCCAGGAATCCGGGACTACAACCTACGAGCAGTACTTC. This translates into CASSQESGTTTYEQYF. The J gene is TRBJ2-7, the V gene TRBV4-2; TRBD2 matches at 7 bases. This CDR3 has 16 residues. Trimming removed 3 bases from V and 2 bases from J; junction bases left unmatched: 10. Germline CDR1 and CDR2: LGHNA and YNFKEQ.

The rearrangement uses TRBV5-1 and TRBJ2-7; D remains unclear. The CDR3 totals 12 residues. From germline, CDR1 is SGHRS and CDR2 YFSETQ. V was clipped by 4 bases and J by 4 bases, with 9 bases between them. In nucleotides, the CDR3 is TGCGCCAGCAGCCCCCTCGGATACGAGCAGTACTTC. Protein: CASSPLGYEQYF.

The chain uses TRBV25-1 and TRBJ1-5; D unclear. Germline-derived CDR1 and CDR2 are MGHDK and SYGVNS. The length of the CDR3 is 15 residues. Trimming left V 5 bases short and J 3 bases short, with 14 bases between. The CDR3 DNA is TGTGCCAGCAGTCCCCCAGGCAGGTCCAATCAGCCCCAGCATTTT. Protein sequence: CASSPPGRSNQPQHF.

CDR3 coding DNA: TGTGCCAGCAGCCAAGAAATCTGGACGGAGAATGAAAAACTGTTTTTT. This codes for CASSQEIWTENEKLFF. The rearrangement joins TRBV14 to TRBJ1-4, with D uncertain. The CDR3 is 16 amino acids. V was clipped by 0 bases and J by 5 bases, with 13 bases between them. Germline V gives CDR1 SGHDN, CDR2 FVKESK.

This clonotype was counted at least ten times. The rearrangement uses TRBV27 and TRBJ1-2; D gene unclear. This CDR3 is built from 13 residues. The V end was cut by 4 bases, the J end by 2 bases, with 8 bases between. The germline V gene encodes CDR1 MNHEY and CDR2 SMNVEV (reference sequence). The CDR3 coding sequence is TGTGCCAGCAGTTCAGTTCTAAACTATGGCTACACCTTC. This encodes CASSSVLNYGYTF.